Listed below are T cell receptor beta chains from one sample, sequenced in a study of T cell repertoires in breast cancer. Using its own MiXCR run on the emulsion pairing reads, TCRdb lists one record per CDR3 protein. Found here are around 43,000 distinct CDR3 sequences, 45% to 55% of them singletons; the top ten hold 50% to 65%. The sample comprised CD8+ T cells. The receptor set was obtained from a pool of human donors with breast cancer or a healthy control (not recorded which). Each CDR3 is given without its conserved first and last residue.

TRBJ1-4 TRBV28 VSSSGGQQNEKLF
TRBJ2-5 TRBV10-2 ASSDGRPEYQETQY
TRBJ2-7 TRBV11-2 ASSLHPAGNYEQY
TRBJ1-1 TRBV7-2 ASSSSERDYQMNTEAF
TRBJ1-5 TRBV12-3/TRBV12-4 ASSLGESNQPQH
TRBJ2-7 TRBV19 ASSISPGQTYEQY
TRBJ2-5 TRBV7-4 ASSRTAGLYLQETQY
TRBJ1-3 TRBV9 ASSFTDRAAGNTIY
TRBJ1-1 TRBV2 ASSDIRQQAF
TRBJ1-5 TRBV12-3/TRBV12-4 ASSLAGQPQH
TRBJ2-1 TRBV12-3/TRBV12-4 ASKVAGGFNEQF
TRBJ2-5 TRBV4-1 ASSQEPGLATETQY
TRBJ2-5 TRBV5-4 ASSLFQGTTQETQY
TRBJ2-1 TRBV19 ASSRFVGQGYNEQF
TRBJ2-5 TRBV12-3/TRBV12-4 ASTLSGRKETQY
TRBJ1-3 TRBV7-2 ASSLPPGDSGNTVY
TRBJ2-1 TRBV20-1 GVDAGRGYNEQF
TRBJ2-2 TRBV27 ASSLGTRGYDGELF
TRBJ1-1 TRBV20-1 SAKKRGLNTEAF
TRBJ2-1 TRBV29-1 SVEEGGKGGDEQF
TRBJ1-2 TRBV6-5 ASSYSASGSYGYT
TRBJ2-3 TRBV12-3/TRBV12-4 ASSLGPNGDTQY
TRBJ1-1 TRBV12-3/TRBV12-4 ASSYDRGTEAF
TRBJ2-4 TRBV2 ASSEYQGFENIQY
TRBJ2-5 TRBV7-3 ASSFSPQETQY
TRBJ2-1 TRBV2 ASSETSEQF
TRBJ1-5 TRBV7-9 ASSLGQGAFQPQH
TRBJ2-5 TRBV28 ATLQGEETQY
TRBJ2-5 TRBV29-1 SVFFTRDRVD
TRBJ2-3 TRBV7-3 ASSLMNVGADTQY
TRBJ2-7 TRBV6-5 ASSITGYSSYEQY
TRBJ2-7 TRBV6-2/TRBV6-3 ASSYSMAGTSGRPAYEQY
TRBJ2-3 TRBV20-1 SARDAHDQTLDTDTQY
TRBJ1-1 TRBV6-5 ASSYSSGGGTEAF
TRBJ2-1 TRBV3-1 ASSQSGGRFRF
TRBJ2-7 TRBV6-1 ASSEWVGGLSEQY
TRBJ1-1 TRBV14 ASTQLPGGTEAF
TRBJ1-5 TRBV7-2 ASSTSGVYSNQPQH
TRBJ2-1 TRBV4-2 ASSPSSQSKDNEQF
TRBJ2-1 TRBV6-2/TRBV6-3 AGGLAGTPYNEQF
TRBJ2-7 TRBV7-9 ATQGRGSSYAQY
TRBJ1-2 TRBV7-2 ASSPSWCGYT
TRBJ2-7 TRBV6-1 ASTDSYEQY
TRBJ2-1 TRBV28 ASSSLAGLYNERF
TRBJ2-7 TRBV28 AGPPGPTPHEQY
TRBJ1-1 TRBV2 ASIPEHMNTEAF
TRBJ2-5 TRBV25-1 ASSEYETEETQY
TRBJ2-3 TRBV10-3 AISLQGAGGTDTQY
TRBJ2-6 TRBV20-1 SARAGSTGANVLT
TRBJ1-1 TRBV12-3/TRBV12-4 ASTPTYRGEAF
TRBJ2-1 TRBV20-1 SASPYGDEQF
TRBJ1-1 TRBV27 ASGEWGQNTEAF
TRBJ1-5 TRBV2 ASSEPRGGNQPQH
TRBJ1-2 TRBV4-1 ASSQGPEQGSYGYT
TRBJ2-7 TRBV6-2/TRBV6-3 ASSYATLPPRHEQY